The TCR beta chain under discussion was sequenced for a study of regulatory T cells in long-lasting Graves disease. Study details: Antithyroid drug exposure in newly diagnosed Graves' patients had lasted under 3 months.

This clonotype was seen at least ten times. Described time point: newly diagnosed GD, antithyroid drugs for less than 3 months. Construction of the TCR library relied on RNA isolated from PBMCs. Investigators report Graves' disease was diagnosed under American Thyroid Association guidelines. Investigators prepared the TCR beta libraries by applying iRepertoire HTBI primers and Arm-PCR of CDR3 regions. In TCRdb, the multiplex PCR reads were re-called with MiXCR into one record per CDR3 protein. The sample lists some 330,000 distinct CDR3 sequences; roughly 12% were seen once. CDR1 and CDR2 from the germline V gene are LGHDT and YNNKEL (reference sequence). V dropped 1 base and J dropped 5 bases, with 11 bases sitting between them. The CDR3 contains 14 residues. These data were likewise used in another study, on T cells in Graves' hyperthyroidism and ophthalmopathy. From that study: Uncontrolled infection, other autoimmune disease, pregnancy or lactation disqualified patients from enrolment. Ophthalmopathy was predicted by the model a median of approximately 6 months ahead of onset.

The gene calls are TRBV3-1 and TRBJ1-1; no firm D call. The TCR sequence derives from a woman aged 18-29 years with Graves disease. This specimen consisted of peripheral blood mononuclear cells (PBMCs), obtained at new diagnosis, from a patient treated with antithyroid drugs. The CDR3 reads CASSQGIRGTEAFF. CDR3 nucleotides: TGTGCCAGCAGCCAAGGGATCCGAGGTACTGAAGCTTTCTTT. Combining the CDR3 with reference TRBV3-1 and TRBJ1-1 gives the whole variable domain DTAVSQTPKYLVTQMGNDKSIKCEQNLGHDTMYWYKQDSKKFLKIMFSYNNKELIINETVPNRFSPKSPDKAHLNLHINSLELGDSAVYFCASSQGIRGTEAFFGQGTRLTVV.